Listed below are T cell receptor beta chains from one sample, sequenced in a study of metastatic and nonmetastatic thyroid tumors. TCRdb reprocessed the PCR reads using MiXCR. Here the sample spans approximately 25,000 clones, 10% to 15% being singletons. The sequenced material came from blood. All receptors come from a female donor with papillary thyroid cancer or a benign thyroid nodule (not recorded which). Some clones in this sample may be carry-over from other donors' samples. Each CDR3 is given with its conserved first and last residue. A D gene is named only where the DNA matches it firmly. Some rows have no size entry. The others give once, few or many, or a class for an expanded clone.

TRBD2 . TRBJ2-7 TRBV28 CASSFPTSGGYYDQYF TGTGCCAGCAGTTTTCCGACTAGCGGGGGTTACTACGACCAGTACTTC
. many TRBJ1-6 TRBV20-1 CSATDRGLVSPLHF TGCAGTGCAACGGACAGAGGACTTGTTTCACCCCTCCACTTT
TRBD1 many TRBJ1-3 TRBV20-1 CSARAKTGGNTIYF TGCAGTGCTAGGGCTAAGACAGGGGGAAACACCATATATTTT
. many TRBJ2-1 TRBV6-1 CASSPWGPADEQFF TGTGCCAGCAGCCCCTGGGGGCCAGCTGATGAGCAGTTCTTC
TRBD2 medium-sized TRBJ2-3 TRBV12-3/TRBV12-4 CASSFLLAGTDTQYF TGTGCCAGCAGTTTTTTACTAGCGGGAACGGATACGCAGTATTTT
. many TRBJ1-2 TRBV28 CASGYTTAYGYTF TGTGCCAGCGGATATACGACAGCATATGGCTACACCTTC
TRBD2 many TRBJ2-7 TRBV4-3 CASSQLPGLAGGSYEQYF TGCGCCAGCAGCCAACTTCCAGGACTAGCGGGGGGCTCCTACGAGCAGTACTTC
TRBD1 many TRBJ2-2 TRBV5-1 CASRDRVTNTGELFF TGCGCCAGCAGAGACAGGGTGACGAACACCGGGGAGCTGTTTTTT
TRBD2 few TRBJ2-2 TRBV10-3 CATIAGANTVELLF TGTGCCACAATAGCGGGGGCGAACACCGTGGAGCTGCTTTTT
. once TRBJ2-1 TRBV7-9 CASSLWGGYNEQFF TGTGCCAGCAGCTTGTGGGGAGGATACAATGAGCAGTTCTTT
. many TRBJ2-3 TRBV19 CASSIRRWDTDTQYF TGTGCCAGTAGTATCCGGCGATGGGATACAGATACGCAGTATTTT
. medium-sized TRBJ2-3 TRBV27 CASSSWGTDTQYF TGTGCCAGCAGTTCTTGGGGCACAGATACGCAGTATTTT
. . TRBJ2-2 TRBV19 CDSRTRVAGELFF TGTGACAGTAGAACCCGGGTGGCCGGGGAGCTGTTTTTT
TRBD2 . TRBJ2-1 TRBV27 CGSTSGGAAYNEQFF TGTGGCAGCACCTCCGGGGGGGCCGCTTACAATGAGCAGTTCTTC
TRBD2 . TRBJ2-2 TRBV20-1 CSAGGLAGRAGELFF TGCAGTGCTGGTGGACTAGCGGGAAGGGCCGGGGAGCTGTTTTTT
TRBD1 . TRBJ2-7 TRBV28 CASSLRPGQGEYEQYF TGTGCCAGCAGTTTACGTCCGGGACAGGGGGAGTACGAGCAGTACTTC
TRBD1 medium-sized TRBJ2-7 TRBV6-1 CASTGQGVHEQYF TGTGCCAGCACAGGACAGGGGGTCCACGAGCAGTACTTC
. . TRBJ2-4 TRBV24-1 CATSDGAGLAKNIQYF TGTGCCACCAGTGATGGTGCAGGGCTAGCCAAAAACATTCAGTACTTC
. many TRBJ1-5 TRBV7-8 CASSLEGFPNQPQHF TGTGCCAGCAGCTTAGAAGGTTTCCCCAATCAGCCCCAGCATTTT
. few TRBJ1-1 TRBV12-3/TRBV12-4 CASSLVVRDTEAFF TGTGCCAGCAGTTTGGTTGTGCGGGACACTGAAGCTTTCTTT
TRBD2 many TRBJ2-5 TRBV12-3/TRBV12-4 CATGSSSGSPQTQYF TGTGCCACCGGGTCTTCTAGCGGGTCACCACAGACCCAGTACTTC
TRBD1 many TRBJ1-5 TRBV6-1 CASRSGTDSNQPQHF TGTGCCAGCAGATCCGGGACAGATAGCAATCAGCCCCAGCATTTT
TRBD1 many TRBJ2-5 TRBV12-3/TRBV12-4 CASSSGRTGRETQYF TGTGCCAGCAGTTCCGGTAGGACAGGGAGGGAGACCCAGTACTTC
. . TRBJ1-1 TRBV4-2 CASSGKTGLTEAFF TGTGCCAGCAGCGGAAAAACAGGGCTCACTGAAGCTTTCTTT
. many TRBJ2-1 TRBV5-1 CASSLGQNLYNEQFF TGCGCCAGCAGCTTGGGCCAGAACCTCTACAATGAGCAGTTCTTC
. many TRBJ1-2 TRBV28 CASSLTGFNYGYTF TGTGCCAGCAGTTTAACGGGATTTAACTATGGCTACACCTTC
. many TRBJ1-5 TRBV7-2 CASSLAGTRAQHF TGTGCCAGCAGCTTAGCGGGGACCCGGGCCCAGCATTTT
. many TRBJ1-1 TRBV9 CASSVVTYTEAFF TGTGCCAGCAGCGTAGTCACATACACTGAAGCTTTCTTT
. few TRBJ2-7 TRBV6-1 CASIKQGQAGSYEQHF TGTGCCAGCATAAAACAAGGGCAGGCCGGTTCTTACGAGCAGCACTTC
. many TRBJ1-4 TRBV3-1 CASSLKTGGGEKLFF TGTGCCAGCAGCCTCAAGACAGGCGGGGGAGAAAAACTGTTTTTT
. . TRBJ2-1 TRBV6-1 CASSPSGTPTYNEQFF TGTGCCAGTAGCCCCAGCGGAACCCCCACCTACAATGAGCAGTTCTTC
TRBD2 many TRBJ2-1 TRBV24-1 CATSDRLAGVNNEQFF TGTGCCACCAGTGATCGCCTAGCGGGAGTAAACAATGAGCAGTTCTTC
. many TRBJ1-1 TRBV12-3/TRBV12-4 CASSLNPTGRAFF TGTGCCAGCAGTTTAAATCCCACAGGACGGGCTTTCTTT
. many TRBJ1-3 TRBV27 CASSSPGNTIYF TGTGCCAGCAGTTCCCCTGGAAACACCATATATTTT
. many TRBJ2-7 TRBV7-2 CASSQSGGPYEQYF TGTGCCAGCAGCCAATCCGGGGGCCCCTACGAGCAGTACTTC
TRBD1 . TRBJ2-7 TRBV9 CASSAGQGPTYEQYF TGTGCTAGCAGCGCAGGACAGGGGCCGACCTACGAGCAGTACTTC